The rows below give T cell receptor beta chains drawn from one sample of a study of blood T cell repertoires in COVID-19. Assay used: immunoSEQ multiplex PCR; TCRdb lists only in-frame clones, some missing. This table holds 200,000 to 300,000 clones, 75% to 90% found once. Sequencing was carried out using peripheral blood. The origin of the receptors is a man aged 30-40 years with active or convalescent COVID-19. The CDR3 runs from the conserved cysteine through the conserved F or W. The order of the fields is V gene, J gene, clone size, D gene, CDR3 DNA, CDR3 protein. A D gene is named only where the DNA matches it firmly. The listing skips clone size in some rows; elsewhere it reads once, few, many or a size class.

TRBV15	TRBJ1-3	-	-	TGTGCCACCAGCAGATCGGGAACAGGGGGAAACACCATATATTTT	CATSRSGTGGNTIYF
TRBV5-6	TRBJ1-2	-	-	TGTGCCAGCAGCTCATCCTTATTTAGAGGGGGCTACACCTTC	CASSSSLFRGGYTF
TRBV6-5	TRBJ1-5	few	TRBD1	TGTGCCAGCAGTAAGGGACAGGGCGGTCAGCCCCAGCATTTT	CASSKGQGGQPQHF
TRBV15	TRBJ2-2	-	TRBD1	TGTGCCACCAGCAGTCTCCCGGGACAGGGGGGGGACGGGGAGCTGTTTTTT	CATSSLPGQGGDGELFF
TRBV6-5	TRBJ2-7	-	TRBD1	TGTGCCAGCAGGGACAGGGCCCTCTACGAGCAGTACTTC	CASRDRALYEQYF
TRBV7-2	TRBJ1-1	-	TRBD1	TGTGCCAGCAGCTTCGGGACAGGGGGCGAAGCTTTCTTT	CASSFGTGGEAFF
TRBV19	TRBJ2-1	-	TRBD2	TGTGCCAGTAGTATATATTTGACTAGCGGGGGGCGCTTCCCCGATGAGCAGTTCTTC	CASSIYLTSGGRFPDEQFF
TRBV10-2	TRBJ2-1	once	TRBD2	TGCGCCAGCAGGACACTAGCGGGGGTATACAATGAGCAGTTCTTC	CASRTLAGVYNEQFF
TRBV29-1	TRBJ1-4	-	-	TGCAGCGTTGAAGATCCCGGGGGTAATGAAAAACTGTTTTTT	CSVEDPGGNEKLFF
TRBV9	TRBJ1-3	-	TRBD1	TGTGCCAGCAGCGTAGTAGGAGGGGGCGGTGGAAACACCATATATTTT	CASSVVGGGGGNTIYF
TRBV6-5	TRBJ1-2	-	-	TGTGCCAGCAATCGACAGGATGGCTACACCTTC	CASNRQDGYTF
TRBV19	TRBJ1-2	-	-	TGTGCCAGTAGTATAGGGGGCCGCGGCTACACCTTC	CASSIGGRGYTF
TRBV6-5	TRBJ2-7	-	TRBD2	TGTGCCAGCAGCAATCTAGCGGGGAGCTCCTACGAGCAGTACTTC	CASSNLAGSSYEQYF
TRBV9	TRBJ2-3	-	-	TGTGCCAGCAGCGCTCGGACAGCCGACACAGATACGCAGTATTTT	CASSARTADTDTQYF
TRBV30	TRBJ2-7	-	-	TGTGCCTGGAGTTTGCCGGGACAAGCAACCTACGAGCAGTACTTC	CAWSLPGQATYEQYF
TRBV18	TRBJ1-1	-	-	TGTGCCAGCTCCAAGATTGAGGGATTAGGAACTGAAGCTTTCTTT	CASSKIEGLGTEAFF
TRBV6-1	TRBJ2-5	-	-	TGTGCCAGCAGTGATACAATAACCATTAAAGAGACCCAGTACTTC	CASSDTITIKETQYF
TRBV7-9	TRBJ2-2	-	TRBD2	TGTGCCAGCAGCTCGGGGGGGATCGGCACCGGGGAGCTGTTTTTT	CASSSGGIGTGELFF
TRBV5-1	TRBJ1-2	-	-	TGCGCCAGCAGCCTAGAAGGGGTCGAAGTGGGTGGCTACACCTTC	CASSLEGVEVGGYTF
TRBV30	TRBJ1-1	-	-	TGTGCCTGGGCCTCCGGGGGTCGCACTGAAGCTTTCTTT	CAWASGGRTEAFF
TRBV5-1	TRBJ2-7	-	TRBD2	TGCGCCAGCAAGAAGCGAACAGCGGGGGAAAATTACGAGCAGTACTTC	CASKKRTAGENYEQYF
TRBV7-6	TRBJ1-2	-	-	TGTGCCAGCAGCTTGTTTTCTAGTCGGGCTAACTATGGCTACACCTTC	CASSLFSSRANYGYTF
TRBV2	TRBJ2-5	-	-	TGTTCGTCTCGGGGGAAATTTTGGACAGAGACCCAGTACTTC	CSSRGKFWTETQYF
TRBV12-2	TRBJ2-7	medium-sized	-	TGTGCTCTCCGCCGACGGACAGGATTCCACGAGCAGTACTTC	CALRRRTGFHEQYF
TRBV11-3	TRBJ2-1	-	-	TGTGCCAGCAGTTTGGGGGCTCCAACGACCCATGAGCAGTTCTTC	CASSLGAPTTHEQFF
TRBV14	TRBJ2-1	-	TRBD2	TGTGCCAGCAGCCAAGCGGTCGGGGGGAAATGGAATGAGCAGTTCTTC	CASSQAVGGKWNEQFF
TRBV11-1	TRBJ1-2	once	TRBD1	TGTGCCAGCGGCCGACAGGGTGTGGATGGCTACACCTTC	CASGRQGVDGYTF
TRBV6-5	TRBJ2-1	-	-	TGTGCCAGCAAGACTACGCCGAACAATGAGCAGTTCTTC	CASKTTPNNEQFF
TRBV18	TRBJ2-7	-	TRBD1	TGTGCCAGCTCATCATACAGGGGTGACGAGCAGTACTTC	CASSSYRGDEQYF